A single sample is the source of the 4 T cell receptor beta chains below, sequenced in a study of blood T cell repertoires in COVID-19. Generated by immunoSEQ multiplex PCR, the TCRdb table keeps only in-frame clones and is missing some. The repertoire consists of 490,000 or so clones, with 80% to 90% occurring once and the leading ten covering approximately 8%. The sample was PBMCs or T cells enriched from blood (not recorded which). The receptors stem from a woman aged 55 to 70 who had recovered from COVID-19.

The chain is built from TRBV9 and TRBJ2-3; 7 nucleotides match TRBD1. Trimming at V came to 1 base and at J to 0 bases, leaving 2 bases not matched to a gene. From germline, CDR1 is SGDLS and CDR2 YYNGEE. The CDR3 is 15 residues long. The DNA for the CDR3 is TGTGCCAGCAGCGTACAGGGGGTGAGCACAGATACGCAGTATTTT. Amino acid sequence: CASSVQGVSTDTQYF.

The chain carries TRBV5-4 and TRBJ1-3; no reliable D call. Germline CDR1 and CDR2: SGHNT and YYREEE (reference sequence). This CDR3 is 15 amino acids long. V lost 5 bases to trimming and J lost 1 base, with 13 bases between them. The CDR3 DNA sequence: TGTGCCAGCAGTCCGAAAGGAGGGTCTGGAAACACCATATATTTT. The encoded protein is CASSPKGGSGNTIYF.

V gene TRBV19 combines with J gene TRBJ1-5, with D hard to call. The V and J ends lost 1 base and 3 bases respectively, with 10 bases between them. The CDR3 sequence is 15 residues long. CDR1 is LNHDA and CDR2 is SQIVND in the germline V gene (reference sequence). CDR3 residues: CASSIVSGFNQPQHF. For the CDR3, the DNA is TGTGCCAGTAGTATAGTCTCCGGGTTCAATCAGCCCCAGCATTTT. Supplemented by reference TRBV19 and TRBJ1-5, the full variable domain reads DGGITQSPKYLFRKEGQNVTLSCEQNLNHDAMYWYRQDPGQGLRLIYYSQIVNDFQKGDIAEGYSVSREKKESFPLTVTSAQKNPTAFYLCASSIVSGFNQPQHFGDGTRLSIL.

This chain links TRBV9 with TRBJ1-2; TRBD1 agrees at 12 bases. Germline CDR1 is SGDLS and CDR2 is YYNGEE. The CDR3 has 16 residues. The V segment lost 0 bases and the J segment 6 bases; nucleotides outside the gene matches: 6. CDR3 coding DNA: TGTGCCAGCAGCGTAGCCCCGGGACAGGGGGCGAATGGCTACACCTTC. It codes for CASSVAPGQGANGYTF.